The entry below gives a single T cell receptor (beta chain) sequence along with its context. The target antigen is unknown. This sample stems from a study of vaccination effects on CD4 cells after COVID-19. Broader study findings: Clonal contraction was marked in infection- and vaccine-induced clones late after vaccination. Cross-reactivity toward common cold coronaviruses was confined to only 1 of 255 vaccine-induced clones in healthy vaccinees.

Antigen-specific CD4+ T cells were first expanded with viral peptide pools by the ViraFEST assay and only then sequenced. Subsequent to approximately 9 days of culture, CD4+ T cells were isolated. According to the study, vaccine recipients showed no prior SARS-CoV-2 infection and negative nucleocapsid antibodies. For each well, a few million PBMC were cultured with about 10 IU/ml IL-2 and roughly 9.8 ug/ml peptides. The CDR3 runs 16 residues. CDR1 is SGHNT and CDR2 is YYREEE in the germline V gene (reference sequence). The V end lost 3 bases, the J end lost 0 bases, and 12 bases lay between the germline ends. The protocol was immunoSEQ multiplex PCR, while the TCRdb copy is restricted to in-frame clones and leaves out a portion. Of roughly 67,000 clones detected, 78% appear once; the ten largest clones hold roughly a tenth.

The V gene is TRBV5-4, the J gene TRBJ2-2, with D tentatively TRBD1 (7 bases). Specimen: CD4+ T cells from PBMCs cultured with SARS-CoV-2 spike peptides, collected before COVID-19 vaccination. The receptor was isolated from a human donor who received a COVID-19 vaccine. This CDR3 reads CASSSGGTSNTGELFF. DNA for the CDR3: TGTGCCAGCAGCTCAGGGGGGACATCGAACACCGGGGAGCTGTTTTTT.